Given below is one TCR beta chain in context. The target antigen is unknown. These data belong to a study of T cells in tuberculosis. Looking at the study overall: A South African cohort included IGRA-negative adolescents, latently infected IGRA-positive adolescents and adults with active tuberculosis. Study results and limitations: GEM motif frequencies gave over 55% accuracy; the GMM repertoire gave almost 90%. Selection depended on which cryopreserved specimens were available.

Data came from immunoSEQ multiplex PCR; TCRdb stores just in-frame clones and leaves some out. The sample shows roughly 35,000 clones, 85% to 95% of them seen only once. On average roughly 90,000 T cells per donor were immunosequenced. The germline V gene encodes CDR1 GTSNPN and CDR2 SVGIG (reference sequence). The J segment lost 7 bases and the V segment lost 7 bases, leaving 17 bases of the junction unmatched. The CDR3 sequence is 15 residues long. The genes are TRBV30 and TRBJ1-2, with 8 positions matching TRBD1. Sequenced material: PBMCs. This receptor was obtained from a donor aged 10 to 29 with latent tuberculosis or without tuberculosis infection. CDR3 amino acids: CAYSGTGGRSGGYTF. The CDR3 coding sequence is TGTGCCTATTCGGGAACAGGGGGACGTTCTGGTGGCTACACCTTC.